The 2 T cell receptor beta chains given below trace back to one sample, sequenced in a study of memory CD4+ T cells and cytomegalovirus serostatus (dated by TCRdb to between 2018 and 2021). Library construction relied on the immunoSEQ multiplex PCR assay. What TCRdb holds here is the immuneACCESS table cut down to in-frame rearrangements. Part of the clones is not present; checked against another copy, under half of the missing clones reflect an unresolved V gene, and the others are unexplained. This sample has over 65,000 clones in its table, and 80% of those were observed once. The biggest ten clones account for less than 0.9% of the sample. Single viable CD3+CD4+CD8-CD45RO+ cells were sorted as memory CD4+ T cells on a FACSAria II. Sequenced: memory CD4+ T cells from blood. The receptor source for this set is an adult in good health and CMV-seronegative.

This clone was observed once. The CDR3 sequence: CASRGGANRETQYF. In DNA form, the CDR3 reads TGTGCCAGCAGGGGGGGCGCCAATCGGGAGACCCAGTACTTC. This chain uses TRBV6-1 with TRBJ2-5; D possibly matches TRBD1 or TRBD2 (6 bases each). CDR3 length: 14 amino acids. V was trimmed by 6 bases and J by 5 bases, leaving 16 bases between them. Per germline, CDR1 MNHNS and CDR2 SASEGT.

The J gene is TRBJ2-2, the V gene TRBV29-1; the D gene is possibly TRBD2 (6 bases). The CDR3 has 12 amino acids. CDR1 SQVTM and CDR2 ANQGSEA come from the germline V gene. V gave up 7 bases and J gave up 7 bases, with 13 bases separating them. CDR3 DNA: TGCAGCGCCAGGACCGGGGGCGGGGAGCTGTTTTTT. Protein sequence: CSARTGGGELFF.